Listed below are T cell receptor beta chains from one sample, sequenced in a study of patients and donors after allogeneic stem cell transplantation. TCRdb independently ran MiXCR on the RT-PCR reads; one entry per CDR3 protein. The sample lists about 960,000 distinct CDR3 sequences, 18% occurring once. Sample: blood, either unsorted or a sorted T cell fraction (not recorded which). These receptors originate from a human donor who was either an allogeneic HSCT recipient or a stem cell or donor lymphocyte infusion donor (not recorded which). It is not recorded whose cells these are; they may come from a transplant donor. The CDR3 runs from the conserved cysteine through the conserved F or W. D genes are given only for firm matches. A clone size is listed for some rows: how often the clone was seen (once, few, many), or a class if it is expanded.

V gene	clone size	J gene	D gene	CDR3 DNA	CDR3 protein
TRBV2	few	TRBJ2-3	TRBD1	TGTGCCGCCCTACCTGACAGGGCCCGCACAGATACGCAGTATTTT	CAALPDRARTDTQYF
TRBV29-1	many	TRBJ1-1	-	TGCAGCGTTGACGCGGGGGCAGGAGCTTTCTTT	CSVDAGAGAFF
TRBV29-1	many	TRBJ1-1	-	TGCAGCGTATCCGTGGGGGGCGACACTGAAGCTTTCTTT	CSVSVGGDTEAFF
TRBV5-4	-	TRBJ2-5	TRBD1	TGTGCCAGCAGGCCGGTTAGACAGGGGTGGGGGGAGACCCAGTACTTC	CASRPVRQGWGETQYF
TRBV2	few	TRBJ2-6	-	TGTGCCAGCAGTAAGGACAGCCGTGGGGCCAACGTCCTGACTTTC	CASSKDSRGANVLTF
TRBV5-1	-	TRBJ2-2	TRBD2	TGCGCCAGCAGCTTGTTCAGAGGACTAGCGGGCTCGAACACCGGGGAGCTGTTTTTT	CASSLFRGLAGSNTGELFF
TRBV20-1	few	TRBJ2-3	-	TGCAGTGCCCTTTTTGGTCAGGATACGCAGTATTTT	CSALFGQDTQYF
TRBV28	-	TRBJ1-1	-	TGTGCCAGCAGTTTATCGACTTTGGGGGGCGGAACTGAAGCTTTCTTT	CASSLSTLGGGTEAFF
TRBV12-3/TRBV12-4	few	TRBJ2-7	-	TGTGCCAGCAGCATGACAGGCCCTCCTTCCTACGAGCAGTACTTC	CASSMTGPPSYEQYF
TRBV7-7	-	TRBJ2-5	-	TGTGCTAGCAGCTTAGTTGACCAGAAAGAGACCCAGTACTTC	CASSLVDQKETQYF
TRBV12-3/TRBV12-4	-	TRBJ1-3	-	TGTGCCAGCAGTTTTATCGGGATCCTCTCTGGAAACACCATATATTTT	CASSFIGILSGNTIYF
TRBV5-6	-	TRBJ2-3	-	TGTGCCAGCAGCACCCGGGACACCAGGGTCCTCACAGATACGCAGTATTTT	CASSTRDTRVLTDTQYF
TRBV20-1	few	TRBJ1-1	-	TGCAGTGCTAGACTCACCAGGGAGGGAAATGAAGCTTTCTTT	CSARLTREGNEAFF